The next 24 T cell receptor beta chains were all read from a single sample in a study of CXCR3-negative and CXCR3-positive naive CD8 T cells. General study findings and limits: CXCR3-expressing naive cells carried TRB CDR3s more hydrophobic than those of CXCR3-negative naive cells.

The TRB cDNA libraries were prepared by 5' RACE with UMI labels. After re-calling the 5' RACE reads, TCRdb lists one entry per CDR3 protein, DNA absent. Its clone listing holds some 60,000 distinct CDR3 sequences. For these TCRs, the target antigens are not known. The sequenced sample was naive CXCR3+ CD8+ T cells from blood. As for subset: CD45RO-CCR7+CD27+CD95- naive CD8+ T cells expressing CXCR3 (TNR3+). The receptors shown here come from a human donor in good health. Some clones in this sample may be carry-over from other donors' samples.

The chain is built from TRBV4-3 and TRBJ2-1. The CDR3 covers 16 residues. Germline V gene lookup returns CDR1 LGHNA and CDR2 YSLEER. Here the CDR3 reads CASSQDHLLTNNEQFF.

The chain employs TRBV25-1 and TRBJ1-5. The CDR3 spans 14 residues. Germline CDR1 reads MGHDK; CDR2 reads SYGVNS. CDR3 residues: CASSGSGSNQPQHF. The whole variable domain, remainder taken from reference TRBV25-1 and TRBJ1-5, is EADIYQTPRYLVIGTGKKITLECSQTMGHDKMYWYQQDPGMELHLIHYSYGVNSTEKGDLSSESTVSRIRTEHFPLTLESARPSHTSQYLCASSGSGSNQPQHFGDGTRLSIL.

The chain carries TRBV11-2 and TRBJ2-7; lacking DNA, the TRBD1 call made by TCRdb goes unchecked. The CDR3 has 15 amino acids. Germline CDR1 reads SGHAT; CDR2 reads FQNNGV. The CDR3 reads CASSQSGILAYEQYF.

The V call is TRBV5-1, the J call TRBJ2-6; TCRdb outputs TRBD1, but without DNA this stays unchecked. Looked up from germline, CDR1 is SGHRS and CDR2 is YFSETQ. This CDR3 is 18 amino acids long. CDR3 amino acids: CASSLLGQGSSGANVLTF.

The chain uses TRBV29-1 and TRBJ1-3; TCRdb names TRBD1, which stays unverified in the absence of DNA. The germline CDR1 and CDR2 sequences are SQVTM and ANQGSEA. CDR3 length: 14 amino acids. The CDR3 loop is CSVEPYGQGNTIYF.

V usage is TRBV5-5 and J usage is TRBJ2-7; the TRBD1 assignment by TCRdb is unverifiable without DNA. Germline loops: CDR1 SGHKS, CDR2 YYEKEE (reference sequence). The CDR3 is 15 amino acids. CDR3 sequence reads: CASSPSTGAVHEQYF.

V is TRBV4-3 and J is TRBJ1-2; as DNA is missing, the TRBD1 call by TCRdb cannot be tested. Germline V CDR1 and CDR2: LGHNA, YSLEER. This CDR3 is 15 amino acids long. CDR3 amino acids: CASSQDTRDRVGYTF.

This chain connects TRBV28 to TRBJ1-5. Germline values: CDR1 MDHEN, CDR2 SYDVKM. The CDR3 is made up of 16 amino acids. CDR3 loop: CASSLSPEQLSQPQHF.

The genes are TRBV4-3 and TRBJ2-1; checking the TCRdb D call of TRBD2 is not possible without DNA. CDR1 and CDR2 (germline): LGHNA, YSLEER. This CDR3 has 15 amino acids. This chain's CDR3 is CASSPTSDPYNEQFF.

V is TRBV4-3 and J is TRBJ1-1. Germline loops: CDR1 LGHNA, CDR2 YSLEER. This CDR3 has 13 residues. This chain's CDR3 is CASSQGWNTEAFF.

This CDR3 reads CASSGLGQAYEQYF. This chain links TRBV28 with TRBJ2-7; TCRdb selects TRBD1, and the lack of DNA leaves this call unchecked. The CDR3 runs to 14 residues. The germline V gene has CDR1 MDHEN and CDR2 SYDVKM.

The chain is built from TRBV6-5 and TRBJ1-2; TCRdb returns TRBD1, unconfirmable since there is no DNA. This CDR3 region has 12 residues. From germline, CDR1 is MNHEY and CDR2 SVGAGI. CDR3 residues: CASSYEGVGYTF.

V and J are TRBV28 and TRBJ2-7; TCRdb lists TRBD1, though no DNA is available to test this call. The germline V gene has CDR1 MDHEN and CDR2 SYDVKM. This CDR3 region has 17 residues. CDR3 in amino acids: CASSLLARDIEDYEQYF.

The chain links TRBV20-1 to TRBJ2-7; the TCRdb D gene call, TRBD2, has no DNA to confirm it. This CDR3 has 16 residues. Germline V gives CDR1 DFQATT, CDR2 SNEGSKA (reference sequence). CDR3 protein: CSARESRAGVSYEQYF.

The CDR3 sequence: CATNDQGAIGELFF. This chain joins TRBV4-3 and TRBJ2-2; absent DNA, TCRdb's TRBD1 call cannot be checked. Germline V lookup: CDR1 LGHNA, CDR2 YSLEER. The CDR3 length is 14 residues.

V usage is TRBV5-6 and J usage is TRBJ2-5. The CDR3 contains 14 residues. Germline V CDR1 and CDR2: SGHDT, YYEEEE. The CDR3 here is CASSLVRVQETQYF.

This rearrangement joins TRBV2 to TRBJ2-1; lacking DNA, the TRBD1 call made by TCRdb goes unchecked. The germline V gene has CDR1 SNHLY and CDR2 FYNNEI. The CDR3 extends over 12 amino acids. CDR3 sequence: CASSEGGSEQFF. Full variable domain (missing parts from reference TRBV2 and TRBJ2-1): EPEVTQTPSHQVTQMGQEVILRCVPISNHLYFYWYRQILGQKVEFLVSFYNNEISEKSEIFDDQFSVERPDGSNFTLKIRSTKLEDSAMYFCASSEGGSEQFFGPGTRLTVL.

The CDR3 is CASIGGGVYNEQFF. The V and J genes are TRBV25-1 and TRBJ2-1; TCRdb designates TRBD1, a call that cannot be tested without DNA. Germline lookup yields CDR1 MGHDK and CDR2 SYGVNS. The CDR3 has 14 amino acids.

The J gene is TRBJ2-6, the V gene TRBV6-2 or TRBV6-3; TCRdb's D gene call, TRBD1, goes unchecked for lack of DNA. There are 18 residues in the CDR3. The germline CDR1 and CDR2 sequences are MNHEY and SVGEGT. The CDR3 loop reads CASRYIRDNLSGANVLTF.

J is TRBJ2-7 and V is TRBV10-3; checking the TCRdb D call of TRBD1 is not possible without DNA. Per the germline V gene, CDR1 is ENHRY and CDR2 is SYGVKD. The CDR3 has 15 amino acids. The CDR3 loop is CAISESVPPEYEQYF.

CDR3 in amino acids: CASSQDRGRGYYEQYF. The chain carries TRBV14 and TRBJ2-7; TCRdb picks TRBD1, but there is no DNA to check that call. This CDR3 has 16 residues. Germline CDR1 SGHDN, CDR2 FVKESK.

The genes are TRBV12-3 or TRBV12-4 and TRBJ1-2. The CDR3 runs to 12 residues. The CDR3 region is CASRPLGYGYTF.

The chain couples TRBV6-5 to TRBJ2-1; TCRdb outputs TRBD1, but without DNA this stays unchecked. Germline V lookup: CDR1 MNHEY, CDR2 SVGAGI. The CDR3 sequence is 16 residues long. CDR3 amino acids: CASSYEGGPPDNEQFF.

This chain connects TRBV15 to TRBJ2-3; TCRdb's D gene call, TRBD2, goes unchecked for lack of DNA. The CDR3 has 17 amino acids. Germline V lookup: CDR1 LNHNV, CDR2 YYDKDF (reference sequence). CDR3 loop: CATSRDFAGGRTDTQYF.